The text below deals with one T cell receptor beta chain. The assay was immunoSEQ multiplex PCR, and TCRdb's table has in-frame clones only and misses some. The sample lists more than 2,000,000 clones, approximately 95% seen once, with approximately 0.4% in the top ten. This record belongs to a study of shared clonotypes between healthy human individuals. On the study more broadly: Three plates each covered CD4 naive and memory; CD8 naive two, CD8 memory one.

The V end was cut by 5 bases, the J end by 5 bases, with 21 bases between. Germline V CDR1 and CDR2: SGHDT, YYEEEE. The CDR3 covers 16 residues. Sample: naive CD4+ T cells from PBMCs. Stated subset: CD45RA+ positively selected. This sequence was found in a man aged 18 to 29 in good health. Some clones in this sample may be carry-over from other donors' samples. This chain joins TRBV5-6 and TRBJ2-3, with a weak D call TRBD1 (5 bases). The CDR3 region is CASSQLVQDRRDTQYF. DNA of the CDR3: TGTGCCAGCAGTCAGCTTGTACAGGATCGAAGAGATACGCAGTATTTT. Drawing the rest from reference TRBV5-6 and TRBJ2-3, the complete variable domain is DAGVTQSPTHLIKTRGQQVTLRCSPKSGHDTVSWYQQALGQGPQFIFQYYEEEERQRGNFPDRFSGHQFPNYSSELNVNALLLGDSALYLCASSQLVQDRRDTQYFGPGTRLTVL.